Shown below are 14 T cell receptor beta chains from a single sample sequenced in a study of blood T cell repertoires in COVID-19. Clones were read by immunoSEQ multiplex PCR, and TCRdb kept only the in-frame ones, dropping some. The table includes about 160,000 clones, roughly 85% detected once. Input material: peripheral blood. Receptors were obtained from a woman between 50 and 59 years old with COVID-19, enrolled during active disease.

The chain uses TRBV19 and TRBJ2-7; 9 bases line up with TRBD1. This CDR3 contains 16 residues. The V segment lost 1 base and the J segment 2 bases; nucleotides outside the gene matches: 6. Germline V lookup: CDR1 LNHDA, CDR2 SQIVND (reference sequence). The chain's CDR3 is CASSIVPGQGAYEQYF. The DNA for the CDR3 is TGTGCCAGTAGTATAGTCCCGGGACAGGGAGCCTACGAGCAGTACTTC.

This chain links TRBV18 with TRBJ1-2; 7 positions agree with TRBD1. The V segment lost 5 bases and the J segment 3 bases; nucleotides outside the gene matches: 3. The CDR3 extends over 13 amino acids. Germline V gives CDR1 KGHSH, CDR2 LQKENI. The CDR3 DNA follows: TGTGCCAGCTCAGATACAGGGGACTATGGCTACACCTTC. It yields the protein CASSDTGDYGYTF.

CDR3 in DNA: TGTGCCAGCAGCTTAAATGGGGGGTATGGAAACACCATATATTTT. Its translation is CASSLNGGYGNTIYF. J is TRBJ1-3 and V is TRBV11-2, with a tentative D call TRBD1 (5 bases). There are 15 residues in the CDR3. The V end lost 2 bases, the J end lost 3 bases, and 11 bases lay between the germline ends. The germline CDR1 and CDR2 sequences are SGHAT and FQNNGV.

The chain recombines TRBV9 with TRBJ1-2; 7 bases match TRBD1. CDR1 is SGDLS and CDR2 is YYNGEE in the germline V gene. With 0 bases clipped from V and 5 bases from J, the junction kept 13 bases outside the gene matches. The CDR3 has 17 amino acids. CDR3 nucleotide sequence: TGTGCCAGCAGCGTAGATCCCCGGGACAGAGTTCCTTATGGCTACACCTTC. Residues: CASSVDPRDRVPYGYTF.

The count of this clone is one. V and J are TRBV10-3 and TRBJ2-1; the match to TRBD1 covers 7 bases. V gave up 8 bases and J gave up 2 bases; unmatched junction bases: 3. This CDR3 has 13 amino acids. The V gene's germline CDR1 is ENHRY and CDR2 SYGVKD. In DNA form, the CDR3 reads TGTGCCATCGGGGACAGAGCCTACAATGAGCAGTTCTTC. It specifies CAIGDRAYNEQFF.

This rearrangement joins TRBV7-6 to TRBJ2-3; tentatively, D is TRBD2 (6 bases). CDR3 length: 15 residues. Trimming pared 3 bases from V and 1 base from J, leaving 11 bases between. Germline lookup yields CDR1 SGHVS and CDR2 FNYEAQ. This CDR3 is CASSFLASGTDTQYF. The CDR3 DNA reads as TGTGCCAGCAGCTTTTTGGCTAGCGGCACAGATACGCAGTATTTT.

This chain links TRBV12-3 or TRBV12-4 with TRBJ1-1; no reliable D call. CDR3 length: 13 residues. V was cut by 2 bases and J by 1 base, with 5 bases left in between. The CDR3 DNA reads TGTGCCAGCAGTTTAACGAGGAACACTGAAGCTTTCTTT. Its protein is CASSLTRNTEAFF.

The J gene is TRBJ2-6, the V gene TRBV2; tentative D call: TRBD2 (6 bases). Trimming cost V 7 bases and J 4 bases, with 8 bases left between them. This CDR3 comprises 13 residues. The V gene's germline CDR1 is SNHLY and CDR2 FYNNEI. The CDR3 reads CASTGDGANVLTF. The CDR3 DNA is TGTGCCAGCACGGGGGACGGGGCCAACGTCCTGACTTTC.

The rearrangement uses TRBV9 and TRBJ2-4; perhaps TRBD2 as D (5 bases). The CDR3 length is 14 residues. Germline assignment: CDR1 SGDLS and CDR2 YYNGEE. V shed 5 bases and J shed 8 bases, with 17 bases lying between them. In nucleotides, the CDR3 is TGTGCCAGCAGTACTACAGTGGGAGCGGACATTCAGTACTTC. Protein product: CASSTTVGADIQYF.

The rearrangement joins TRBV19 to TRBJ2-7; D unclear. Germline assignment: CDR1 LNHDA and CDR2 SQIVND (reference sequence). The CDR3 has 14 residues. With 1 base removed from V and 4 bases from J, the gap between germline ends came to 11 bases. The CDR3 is CASSIGGFLYEQYF. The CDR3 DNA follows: TGTGCCAGTAGTATAGGCGGTTTCCTGTACGAGCAGTACTTC.

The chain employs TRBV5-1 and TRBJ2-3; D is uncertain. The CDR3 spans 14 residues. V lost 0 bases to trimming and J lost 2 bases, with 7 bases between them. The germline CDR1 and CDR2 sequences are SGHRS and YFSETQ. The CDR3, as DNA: TGCGCCAGCAGCTTGGGACAAAACACAGATACGCAGTATTTT. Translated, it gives CASSLGQNTDTQYF.

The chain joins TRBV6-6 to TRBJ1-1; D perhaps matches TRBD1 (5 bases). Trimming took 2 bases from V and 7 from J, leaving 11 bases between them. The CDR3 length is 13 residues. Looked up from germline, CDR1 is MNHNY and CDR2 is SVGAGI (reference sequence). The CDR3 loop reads CASSYGGEGEAFF. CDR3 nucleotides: TGTGCCAGCAGTTACGGGGGGGAGGGTGAAGCTTTCTTT.

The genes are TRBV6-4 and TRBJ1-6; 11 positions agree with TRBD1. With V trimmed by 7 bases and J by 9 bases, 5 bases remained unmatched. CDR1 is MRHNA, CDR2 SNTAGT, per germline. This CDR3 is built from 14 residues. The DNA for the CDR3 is TGTGCCAGCATCCCCGGACAGGGGGCTTCACCCCTCCACTTT. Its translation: CASIPGQGASPLHF.

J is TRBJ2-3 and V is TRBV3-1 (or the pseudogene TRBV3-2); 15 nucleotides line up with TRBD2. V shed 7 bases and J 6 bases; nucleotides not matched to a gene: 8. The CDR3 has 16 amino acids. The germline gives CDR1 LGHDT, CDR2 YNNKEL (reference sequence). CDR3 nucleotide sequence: TGTGCCAGCACCGCCGGACTAGCGGGGGGGAGGGATACGCAGTATTTT. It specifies CASTAGLAGGRDTQYF.